The sequence of this T cell receptor beta chain was determined in a study of blood T cell repertoires in COVID-19. Study at large: PBMCs, B-cell-depleted T cells, or T cells provided the cDNA or gDNA that made up the material.

Assay used: immunoSEQ multiplex PCR; TCRdb lists only in-frame clones, some missing. The sample has about 150,000 clones, about 80% seen once. Trimming took 1 base from V and 1 from J; bases not matched to a gene: 4. The V gene's germline CDR1 is SGHRS and CDR2 YFSETQ. The CDR3 is made up of 16 amino acids. The chain recombines TRBV5-1 with TRBJ2-3; 9 bases match TRBD2. The sequence came from a man aged 55 to 69 with acute or convalescent COVID-19. The specimen was peripheral blood. CDR3 amino acids: CASSLYGTSRTDTQYF. The CDR3 DNA reads TGCGCCAGCAGCTTGTATGGGACTAGCCGCACAGATACGCAGTATTTT.